A selection of T cell receptor beta chains follows, all from one sample in a study of CD8 T cells in ankylosing spondylitis. MiXCR, applied by TCRdb to the 5' RACE reads, yields one record per CDR3 protein. The sample contains about 36,000 distinct CDR3 sequences, about 6% of which appear only once. The sequenced sample was blood, either unsorted or a sorted T cell fraction (not recorded which). The source is a male donor with ankylosing spondylitis or in good health (not recorded which). Both conserved end residues are part of each CDR3. Each record gives: D gene, clone size, CDR3 length, V gene, J gene, CDR3 protein, CDR3 DNA. D genes are given only for firm matches. The size entry is marked missing in some rows and otherwise reads once, few, many or a size class.

d_call: .; clone_size: many; cdr3_length: 14; v_call: TRBV5-1; j_call: TRBJ2-7; cdr3_aa: CASSLSTGPYEQYF; cdr3_nt: TGCGCCAGCAGCTTGTCGACAGGACCTTACGAGCAGTACTTC
d_call: TRBD2; clone_size: many; cdr3_length: 16; v_call: TRBV4-2; j_call: TRBJ2-1; cdr3_aa: CASSQEGLAGLPEQFF; cdr3_nt: TGTGCCAGCAGCCAAGAGGGACTAGCGGGACTGCCTGAGCAGTTCTTC
d_call: .; clone_size: few; cdr3_length: 13; v_call: TRBV4-2; j_call: TRBJ2-7; cdr3_aa: CASSPTLPYEQYF; cdr3_nt: TGTGCCAGCAGCCCTACACTCCCCTACGAGCAGTACTTC
d_call: .; clone_size: .; cdr3_length: 17; v_call: TRBV4-2; j_call: TRBJ2-3; cdr3_aa: CAGSQGSGRGGVDTQYF; cdr3_nt: TGTGCCGGCAGCCAAGGGTCAGGTAGAGGTGGGGTGGATACGCAGTATTTT
d_call: TRBD2; clone_size: many; cdr3_length: 14; v_call: TRBV5-5; j_call: TRBJ2-7; cdr3_aa: CASSTSSGRHEQYF; cdr3_nt: TGTGCCAGCAGCACCTCTAGCGGGAGGCACGAGCAGTACTTC
d_call: .; clone_size: once; cdr3_length: 15; v_call: TRBV27; j_call: TRBJ2-3; cdr3_aa: CVNSPPLARTDTQYF; cdr3_nt: TGTGTCAACAGTCCGCCGCTAGCGAGGACAGATACGCAGTATTTT
d_call: .; clone_size: many; cdr3_length: 14; v_call: TRBV7-2; j_call: TRBJ1-1; cdr3_aa: CASSLQVFWTEAFF; cdr3_nt: TGTGCCAGCAGCTTGCAGGTCTTTTGGACTGAAGCTTTCTTT
d_call: TRBD1; clone_size: many; cdr3_length: 15; v_call: TRBV4-1; j_call: TRBJ2-7; cdr3_aa: CASSQGAGGFYEQYF; cdr3_nt: TGCGCCAGCAGCCAGGGCGCAGGGGGCTTCTACGAGCAGTACTTC
d_call: .; clone_size: many; cdr3_length: 15; v_call: TRBV5-6; j_call: TRBJ2-4; cdr3_aa: CASSPKFLAKNIQYF; cdr3_nt: TGTGCCAGCAGCCCGAAGTTCCTAGCCAAAAACATTCAGTACTTC
d_call: TRBD2; clone_size: many; cdr3_length: 13; v_call: TRBV9; j_call: TRBJ2-2; cdr3_aa: CASSGSGTGELFF; cdr3_nt: TGTGCCAGCAGCGGTAGCGGGACCGGGGAGCTGTTTTTT
d_call: TRBD2; clone_size: many; cdr3_length: 15; v_call: TRBV3-1; j_call: TRBJ2-7; cdr3_aa: CASSQGASGSYEQYF; cdr3_nt: TGTGCCAGCAGCCAAGGGGCTAGCGGCTCCTACGAGCAGTACTTC
d_call: .; clone_size: .; cdr3_length: 16; v_call: TRBV5-1; j_call: TRBJ2-7; cdr3_aa: CASGRGGDPGLYEQYF; cdr3_nt: TGCGCCAGCGGACGTGGAGGGGACCCAGGACTCTACGAGCAGTACTTC
d_call: .; clone_size: many; cdr3_length: 13; v_call: TRBV20-1; j_call: TRBJ1-2; cdr3_aa: CSATVKTNYGYTF; cdr3_nt: TGCAGCGCCACGGTCAAGACCAACTATGGCTACACCTTC
d_call: .; clone_size: many; cdr3_length: 15; v_call: TRBV4-2; j_call: TRBJ2-6; cdr3_aa: CASSQENSGANVLTF; cdr3_nt: TGTGCCAGCAGCCAAGAAAACTCTGGGGCCAACGTCCTGACTTTC
d_call: .; clone_size: many; cdr3_length: 15; v_call: TRBV5-1; j_call: TRBJ2-2; cdr3_aa: CASSLTGQNTGELFF; cdr3_nt: TGCGCCAGCAGCTTGACAGGACAAAACACCGGGGAGCTGTTTTTT
d_call: .; clone_size: many; cdr3_length: 15; v_call: TRBV12-3/TRBV12-4; j_call: TRBJ2-3; cdr3_aa: CASSPGGGPGDTQYF; cdr3_nt: TGTGCCAGCAGCCCTGGGGGGGGGCCCGGAGATACGCAGTATTTT